Listed below are T cell receptor beta chains from one sample, sequenced in a study of radiotherapy plus CTLA-4 blockade in lung cancer. Sequencing was performed with immunoSEQ multiplex PCR; in TCRdb, only in-frame clones are kept and a portion is missing. The sample contains approximately 65,000 clones, roughly 77% of which appear only once. The sequencing used peripheral blood, collected from a patient treated with radiotherapy plus ipilimumab. The receptor source for this set is a human donor with non-small cell lung cancer who had a complete response to radiotherapy plus ipilimumab. The CDR3 runs from the conserved cysteine through the conserved F or W. The D gene is left open where the match is weak. For some rows the clone size is stated as once, few or many, or as a class when expanded; others skip it.

J gene,clone size,V gene,D gene,CDR3 length,CDR3 protein,CDR3 DNA
TRBJ1-1,.,TRBV5-1,.,13,CASSLGANPEAFF,TGCGCCAGCAGCTTGGGGGCTAACCCTGAAGCTTTCTTT
TRBJ1-4,.,TRBV7-9,.,17,CASSQRPRGGVNEKLFF,TGTGCCAGCAGTCAACGACCTCGAGGGGGGGTCAATGAAAAACTGTTTTTT
TRBJ2-1,.,TRBV19,TRBD2,14,CASSVGTRDNEQFF,TGTGCCAGTAGTGTGGGGACTAGGGACAATGAGCAGTTCTTC
TRBJ2-5,.,TRBV19,.,14,CASSIGGGEETQYF,TGTGCCAGTAGTATCGGAGGGGGCGAAGAGACCCAGTACTTC
TRBJ2-1,.,TRBV5-1,.,14,CASSFDSSYNEQFF,TGCGCCAGCAGCTTCGACAGCTCCTACAATGAGCAGTTCTTC
TRBJ2-1,.,TRBV5-5,.,17,CASSLEFGGMGSYEQFF,TGTGCCAGCAGCTTGGAGTTTGGGGGTATGGGCTCCTATGAGCAGTTCTTC
TRBJ1-1,.,TRBV15,TRBD1,15,CATSREGQGNTEAFF,TGTGCCACCAGCAGAGAGGGACAGGGCAACACTGAAGCTTTCTTT
TRBJ2-2,.,TRBV27,TRBD2,17,CASSLIGGTSGPGELFF,TGTGCCAGCAGTCTCATTGGGGGAACTAGCGGCCCCGGGGAGCTGTTTTTT
TRBJ1-1,.,TRBV7-9,.,11,CASRQGAEAFF,TGTGCCAGCAGACAGGGCGCTGAAGCTTTCTTT
TRBJ1-2,once,TRBV30,.,14,CAWSVQGGTYGYTF,TGTGCCTGGAGTGTACAGGGAGGTACCTATGGCTACACCTTC
TRBJ1-1,.,TRBV29-1,.,12,CSAGQLNTEAFF,TGCAGCGCTGGACAGTTGAACACTGAAGCTTTCTTT
TRBJ2-1,.,TRBV28,TRBD2,15,CASSLAAKSYNEQFF,TGTGCCAGCAGCCTAGCGGCCAAGTCCTACAATGAGCAGTTCTTC
TRBJ1-3,few,TRBV9,.,14,CASSVEGAGNTIYF,TGTGCCAGCAGCGTAGAGGGGGCTGGAAACACCATATATTTT
TRBJ1-5,.,TRBV19,.,17,CASSIAGRGGSNQPQHF,TGTGCCAGTAGTATAGCGGGCAGGGGCGGGAGCAATCAGCCCCAGCATTTT
TRBJ1-2,.,TRBV5-1,TRBD1,14,CASSRQGATYGYTF,TGCGCCAGCAGCCGACAGGGGGCTACCTATGGCTACACCTTC
TRBJ1-5,.,TRBV30,TRBD1,12,CAWKQGNQPQHF,TGTGCCTGGAAACAGGGGAATCAGCCCCAGCATTTT
TRBJ1-5,.,TRBV19,.,17,CASSTVGRQLGGQPQHF,TGTGCCAGTAGTACCGTCGGGCGACAGCTAGGTGGGCAGCCCCAGCATTTT
TRBJ1-2,once,TRBV6-1,.,14,CASTKPATNYGYTF,TGTGCCAGCACTAAACCGGCTACTAACTATGGCTACACCTTC
TRBJ2-1,.,TRBV11-3,TRBD2,16,CASSLGLAGGDNEQFF,TGTGCCAGCAGCTTAGGGTTAGCGGGAGGGGACAATGAGCAGTTCTTC
TRBJ2-5,.,TRBV2,.,15,CASSEARHGQETQYF,TGTGCCAGCAGTGAAGCTCGACATGGCCAAGAGACCCAGTACTTC
TRBJ2-7,few,TRBV4-1,.,17,CASSQGARIPDSYEQYF,TGCGCCAGCAGCCAAGGGGCGCGGATACCCGACTCCTACGAGCAGTACTTC
TRBJ1-5,.,TRBV7-9,.,13,CASSSAGSQPQHF,TGTGCCAGCAGCTCCGCGGGTTCTCAGCCCCAGCATTTT
TRBJ2-2,.,TRBV27,TRBD2,13,CASKLADPGELFF,TGTGCCAGCAAACTAGCGGACCCCGGGGAGCTGTTTTTT
TRBJ2-5,few,TRBV4-3,.,17,CASSQDRGRGGLETQYF,TGCGCCAGCAGCCAAGATCGAGGGCGAGGGGGGTTGGAGACCCAGTACTTC
TRBJ2-3,.,TRBV5-1,TRBD2,15,CASRGAGGPTDTQYF,TGCGCCAGCAGGGGAGCGGGAGGGCCCACAGATACGCAGTATTTT
TRBJ2-2,once,TRBV29-1,.,12,CSVQETAGELFF,TGCAGCGTTCAAGAAACGGCCGGGGAGCTGTTTTTT
TRBJ2-7,.,TRBV29-1,.,12,CSVELTRYEQYF,TGCAGCGTTGAGTTGACGCGTTACGAGCAGTACTTC
TRBJ2-1,.,TRBV25-1,TRBD2,14,CASSSSGGYNEQFF,TGTGCCAGCAGTTCTAGCGGGGGGTACAATGAGCAGTTCTTC
TRBJ1-4,.,TRBV2,.,12,CASRWGNEKLFF,TGTGCCAGCCGTTGGGGTAATGAAAAACTGTTTTTT
TRBJ2-1,.,TRBV2,.,13,CASSEVPISGEVF,TGTGCCAGCAGTGAAGTCCCAATTAGCGGAGAAGTCTTC
TRBJ1-5,few,TRBV19,.,13,CASISSGNQPQHF,TGTGCCAGTATTTCATCAGGGAATCAGCCCCAGCATTTT
TRBJ2-3,.,TRBV10-3,TRBD2,17,CAISDPGTSGGSDTQYF,TGTGCCATCAGTGACCCCGGGACTAGCGGGGGGTCAGATACGCAGTATTTT
TRBJ2-2,.,TRBV6-5,TRBD2,16,CASSYSPSGRTGELFF,TGTGCCAGCAGTTACTCCCCTAGCGGGAGGACCGGGGAGCTGTTTTTT
TRBJ2-1,.,TRBV7-9,TRBD2,18,CASSPVRLAGGRGDEQFF,TGTGCCAGCAGCCCCGTTCGGCTAGCGGGGGGCCGAGGCGATGAGCAGTTCTTC
TRBJ1-2,.,TRBV19,.,14,CASTNIDSNYGYTF,TGTGCCAGTACCAACATAGACAGTAACTATGGCTACACCTTC
TRBJ2-6,.,TRBV7-9,.,15,CASSPQGTGANVLTF,TGTGCCAGCAGCCCCCAGGGTACTGGGGCCAACGTCCTGACTTTC
TRBJ1-5,once,TRBV6-1,.,13,CASSEVSNQPQHF,TGTGCCAGCAGTGAGGTTAGCAATCAGCCCCAGCATTTT
TRBJ1-5,.,TRBV19,TRBD1,14,CASSLDRGGQPQHF,TGTGCCAGTAGCTTGGACAGGGGGGGTCAGCCCCAGCATTTT
TRBJ2-6,few,TRBV2,TRBD1,17,CASSPDRDYSGANVLTF,TGTGCCAGCAGTCCAGACAGGGATTACTCTGGGGCCAACGTCCTGACTTTC
TRBJ1-2,.,TRBV10-3,TRBD1,18,CAISESRGWNRGNYGYTF,TGTGCCATCAGTGAGTCAAGGGGATGGAACAGGGGTAACTATGGCTACACCTTC
TRBJ1-1,.,TRBV7-8,.,17,CASSLGSRGNLNTEAFF,TGTGCCAGCAGCTTAGGGTCCCGGGGCAACTTGAACACTGAAGCTTTCTTT
TRBJ2-5,.,TRBV4-1,.,13,CASSRWQKETQYF,TGCGCCAGCAGCAGGTGGCAGAAAGAGACCCAGTACTTC
TRBJ1-2,.,TRBV18,.,16,CASSDMRVRQDYGYTF,TGTGCCAGCTCCGATATGAGGGTCAGGCAGGACTATGGCTACACCTTC
TRBJ2-2,once,TRBV5-1,TRBD2,14,CASTSGRDTGELFF,TGCGCCAGCACCTCCGGGAGGGACACCGGGGAGCTGTTTTTT
TRBJ1-1,once,TRBV30,.,15,CAWDPGHSLDTEAFF,TGTGCCTGGGACCCCGGCCACAGCCTAGACACTGAAGCTTTCTTT
TRBJ2-1,.,TRBV7-2,TRBD2,15,CASSAPRVGTNNLFF,TGTGCCAGCAGCGCCCCCAGGGTTGGGACTAACAATTTGTTCTTC
TRBJ1-5,few,TRBV2,TRBD1,14,CASSGTGKYQPQHF,TGTGCCAGCAGTGGGACAGGGAAGTATCAGCCCCAGCATTTT
TRBJ2-2,.,TRBV4-1,TRBD2,16,CASSQDRTSGTGELFF,TGCGCCAGCAGCCAAGACCGGACTAGCGGCACCGGGGAGCTGTTTTTT
TRBJ2-1,few,TRBV7-9,.,15,CASPGGGRTYNEQFF,TGTGCCAGCCCTGGCGGAGGACGTACCTACAATGAGCAGTTCTTC
TRBJ1-3,.,TRBV6-1,.,16,CASSEDSAIIGNTIYF,TGTGCCAGCAGTGAGGACAGTGCCATTATTGGAAACACCATATATTTT
TRBJ2-7,.,TRBV10-1,TRBD1,17,CASSEGEEGQGRYEQYF,TGCGCCAGCAGTGAAGGAGAGGAGGGACAGGGTCGTTACGAGCAGTACTTC
TRBJ2-1,.,TRBV19,TRBD2,15,CASSVGGSGSYEQFF,TGTGCCAGTAGCGTAGGGGGTAGCGGGAGCTATGAGCAGTTCTTC
TRBJ2-3,.,TRBV5-1,TRBD2,16,CASSRLAGGSTDTQYF,TGCGCCAGCAGTCGACTAGCGGGAGGGAGCACAGATACGCAGTATTTT
TRBJ1-6,.,TRBV7-2,.,15,CASSPTWGLPLPLHF,TGTGCCAGCAGCCCTACCTGGGGTTTACCCTTACCCCTCCACTTT
TRBJ2-1,.,TRBV18,TRBD2,18,CASSPPLSAGGPNNEQFF,TGTGCCAGCTCACCACCTCTCAGTGCGGGAGGGCCCAACAATGAGCAGTTCTTC
TRBJ2-1,few,TRBV19,.,12,CASGAGTGEQFF,TGTGCCAGTGGGGCCGGGACTGGAGAGCAGTTCTTC
TRBJ2-2,.,TRBV5-5,.,12,CASSRNTGELFF,TGTGCCAGCAGCCGAAACACCGGGGAGCTGTTTTTT
TRBJ2-1,.,TRBV30,.,12,CAWNTIANEQFF,TGTGCCTGGAATACCATAGCGAATGAGCAGTTCTTC
TRBJ2-7,.,TRBV11-2,.,14,CASSSRPGFYEQYF,TGTGCCAGCAGCTCAAGGCCAGGTTTCTACGAGCAGTACTTC
TRBJ2-4,.,TRBV5-1,.,14,CASSLADNKNIQYF,TGCGCCAGCAGCTTGGCTGATAACAAAAACATTCAGTACTTC